The next 2 T cell receptor beta chains were all read from a single sample in a study of cytomegalovirus exposure and HLA in healthy donors. Primers: 60 Vbeta forward and 13 Jbeta reverse. Here immunoSEQ multiplex PCR was the method, and the copy in TCRdb shows in-frame clones only, minus some. There are around 130,000 clones in the sample; 65% to 90% occur only once, and roughly 1.2% lies in the top ten. Input material: PBMCs. These receptors originate from a girl between 2 and 10 years old in good health and CMV-seronegative.

This clone was seen a few times. The chain carries TRBV6-1 and TRBJ2-7, with D perhaps TRBD1 (6 bases). V was clipped by 2 bases and J by 6 bases, with 17 bases between them. This CDR3 spans 15 amino acids. Germline values: CDR1 MNHNS, CDR2 SASEGT. In DNA, the CDR3 is TGTGCCAGCAGTGAAACGGGCAGGGGAATCCGCGAGCAGTACTTC. Translation gives CASSETGRGIREQYF.

V is TRBV27 and J is TRBJ1-1; D is possibly TRBD1 (6 bases). V shed 6 bases and J shed 2 bases, with 13 bases lying between them. The CDR3 is 14 amino acids. Germline loops: CDR1 MNHEY, CDR2 SMNVEV (reference sequence). CDR3 coding DNA: TGTGCCAGCAGATCTAGGACAGTCAACACTGAAGCTTTCTTT. It yields the protein CASRSRTVNTEAFF.